This is a list of T cell receptor beta chains from one sample in a study of a mutant IDH1 vaccine in newly diagnosed glioma. TCRdb's table, derived via immunoSEQ multiplex PCR, lists solely in-frame clones and lacks some. This repertoire shows under 35,000 clones, about four fifths found once; its top ten account for 15% to 20%. Specimen: PBMCs, collected from a glioma patient treated with radiotherapy, temozolomide or both. Source of these receptors: a man aged 25 to 40 with glioma. The CDR3 runs from the conserved cysteine through the conserved F or W. D genes are given only for firm matches. Clone size is given for some rows only: seen once, a few or many times, or a class if the clone is expanded.

V gene	D gene	J gene	CDR3 length	clone size	CDR3 protein	CDR3 DNA
TRBV2	TRBD1	TRBJ2-7	17	.	CASSEERAGTGVDEQYF	TGTGCCAGCAGTGAAGAAAGAGCCGGGACAGGGGTTGACGAGCAGTACTTC
TRBV5-1	.	TRBJ2-6	17	once	CASSLAITASGANVLTF	TGCGCCAGCAGCTTGGCTATCACCGCTTCTGGGGCCAACGTCCTGACTTTC
TRBV7-2	TRBD1	TRBJ1-5	15	.	CASSPDRADNQPQHF	TGTGCCAGCAGCCCGGACAGGGCAGACAATCAGCCCCAGCATTTT
TRBV25-1	.	TRBJ1-4	15	.	CASSTPPGRPPELFF	TGTGCCAGCAGTACTCCGCCGGGACGGCCACCGGAACTGTTTTTT
TRBV7-8	TRBD2	TRBJ2-1	13	.	CASNGRAGDEQFF	TGTGCCAGCAACGGGCGGGCGGGAGATGAGCAGTTCTTC
TRBV4-3	.	TRBJ1-2	15	.	CASSRSYRTNYGYTF	TGCGCCAGCAGCCGAAGCTACAGGACTAACTATGGCTACACCTTC
TRBV18	.	TRBJ1-2	16	.	CASSPATRVGYYGYTF	TGTGCCAGCTCACCAGCCACTCGTGTCGGCTACTATGGCTACACCTTC
TRBV15	.	TRBJ2-7	14	.	CATSGGQRSYEQYF	TGTGCCACCAGCGGGGGGCAAAGAAGCTACGAGCAGTACTTC
TRBV7-8	.	TRBJ1-5	15	few	CASSPFGRGDQPQHF	TGTGCCAGCAGCCCTTTTGGCAGGGGCGATCAGCCCCAGCATTTT
TRBV20-1	.	TRBJ1-1	10	.	CSATYTEAFF	TGCAGTGCTACATACACTGAAGCTTTCTTT
TRBV6-5	.	TRBJ2-7	15	.	CASSYSSVGRDEQYF	TGTGCCAGCAGTTACTCCTCTGTTGGTCGGGACGAGCAGTACTTC
TRBV5-1	.	TRBJ1-1	14	.	CASSSLKVNTEAFF	TGCGCCAGCAGCTCCCTAAAGGTGAACACTGAAGCTTTCTTT
TRBV6-5	.	TRBJ2-3	15	.	CASSYEWANADTQYF	TGTGCCAGCAGTTACGAGTGGGCGAACGCAGATACGCAGTATTTT
TRBV19	TRBD2	TRBJ2-1	15	once	CASSMRASGNNEQFF	TGTGCCAGTAGTATGAGGGCTAGCGGGAACAATGAGCAGTTCTTC
TRBV6-4	TRBD1	TRBJ2-7	16	.	CASSLYRDSPFYEQYF	TGTGCCAGCAGTCTATACCGGGACAGCCCTTTCTACGAGCAGTACTTC
TRBV6-1	.	TRBJ1-1	14	.	CASSKEVAGEGAFF	TGTGCCAGCAGTAAAGAAGTGGCAGGAGAAGGAGCTTTCTTT
TRBV29-1	.	TRBJ2-7	13	.	CSVGSASSYEQYF	TGCAGCGTTGGGTCTGCGAGCTCCTACGAGCAGTACTTC
TRBV4-2	TRBD2	TRBJ2-3	19	once	CASSQEVDSSGRARDTQYF	TGTGCCAGCAGCCAAGAGGTAGATTCTAGCGGGAGGGCCAGAGATACGCAGTATTTT
TRBV25-1	TRBD1	TRBJ2-7	16	.	CASSDQTGTGSYEQYF	TGTGCCAGCAGTGACCAAACCGGGACAGGGTCCTACGAGCAGTACTTC
TRBV5-4	.	TRBJ2-5	13	.	CASSIGGGETQYF	TGTGCCAGCAGCATAGGTGGGGGGGAGACCCAGTACTTC
TRBV28	TRBD1	TRBJ1-1	16	few	CASSPGQGTFNTEAFF	TGTGCCAGCAGTCCCGGACAGGGAACTTTCAACACTGAAGCTTTCTTT
TRBV5-1	TRBD2	TRBJ2-5	17	.	CASSTPLREVPQETQYF	TGCGCCAGCAGCACGCCTTTGCGGGAGGTCCCCCAAGAGACCCAGTACTTC